This T cell receptor (beta chain) was captured in a study of T cells in Graves' hyperthyroidism and ophthalmopathy. Template material for amplifying TCR beta CDR3 regions consisted of RNA transcripts. The study used the HTBI primer set for a first-round RT-PCR of the TCR CDR3. TCRdb called the multiplex PCR reads again in MiXCR, with one record for every CDR3 protein. Among approximately 530,000 distinct CDR3 sequences listed, approximately 15% were seen once. Diagnoses were made from clinical symptoms, serum measures (thyroxine and TRAb), thyroid ultrasound and orbital computed tomography. This clonotype appeared many times. Sequencing was performed on blood. The clonotype originates from a woman aged 18-30 years with Graves' hyperthyroidism.

CDR3 sequence: CASSVGTGANTEAFF. The DNA for the CDR3 is TGTGCCAGCAGCGTAGGGACGGGGGCGAACACTGAAGCTTTCTTT. The rearrangement uses TRBV9 and TRBJ1-1; D perhaps matches TRBD1 (6 bases). V shed 0 bases and J shed 1 base, with 10 bases lying between them. CDR1 and CDR2 from the germline V gene are SGDLS and YYNGEE. The CDR3 runs to 15 residues.